This T cell receptor beta chain was sequenced in a study of blood T cell repertoires in COVID-19. Study context: The analysed material was cDNA or gDNA that came from T cells, B-cell-depleted T cells, or PBMCs.

CDR3 size: 16 residues. CDR1 MDHEN and CDR2 SYDVKM come from the germline V gene. V lost 2 bases, J lost 0 bases, and 6 bases stayed unmatched. The repertoire was sequenced with immunoSEQ multiplex PCR; TCRdb's copy has only in-frame clones and lacks some. The repertoire includes roughly 91,000 clones, 76% of them detected once, and about 7% sits in the top ten. Sequencing was done on a sample of peripheral blood. This sequence originates from a man in his sixties or seventies with acute or convalescent COVID-19. The J gene is TRBJ1-2, the V gene TRBV28; 7 bases line up with TRBD1. The DNA for the CDR3 is TGTGCCAGCAGTTTAGGTTTGACAGGGCCTAACTATGGCTACACCTTC. Its translation is CASSLGLTGPNYGYTF.